The following is a TCR beta chain sequence with its context. Other DNA sequences in this specimen translate into the identical CDR3. Division of CD4+ cells produced a CD45RA+ naive subset and a CD45RA-negative memory subset. V dropped 0 bases and J dropped 5; count of bases not matched to a gene: 4. This CDR3 has 14 residues. Germline lookup yields CDR1 SGHRS and CDR2 YFSETQ. This record belongs to a study of shared clonotypes between healthy human individuals. Looking at the study overall: Researchers assigned three CD4 naive, three CD4 memory, two CD8 naive and one CD8 memory plate to each donor.

This was a deep-level run. Several immunoSEQ plates received, in even portions, the genomic DNA of each subset. Method: immunoSEQ multiplex PCR; TCRdb's copy keeps in-frame clones and lacks some. The table includes about 1,500,000 clones, roughly 96% detected once. This receptor was taken from a man aged 30-40 years in good health. The sample consisted of naive CD4+ T cells sorted from blood. The subset is: CD45RA+ positively selected. This rearrangement joins TRBV5-1 to TRBJ2-5; TRBD2 aligns across 7 bases. The DNA for the CDR3 is TGCGCCAGCAGCTTGGGCCCAGCGGGGGAGACCCAGTACTTC. This codes for CASSLGPAGETQYF.